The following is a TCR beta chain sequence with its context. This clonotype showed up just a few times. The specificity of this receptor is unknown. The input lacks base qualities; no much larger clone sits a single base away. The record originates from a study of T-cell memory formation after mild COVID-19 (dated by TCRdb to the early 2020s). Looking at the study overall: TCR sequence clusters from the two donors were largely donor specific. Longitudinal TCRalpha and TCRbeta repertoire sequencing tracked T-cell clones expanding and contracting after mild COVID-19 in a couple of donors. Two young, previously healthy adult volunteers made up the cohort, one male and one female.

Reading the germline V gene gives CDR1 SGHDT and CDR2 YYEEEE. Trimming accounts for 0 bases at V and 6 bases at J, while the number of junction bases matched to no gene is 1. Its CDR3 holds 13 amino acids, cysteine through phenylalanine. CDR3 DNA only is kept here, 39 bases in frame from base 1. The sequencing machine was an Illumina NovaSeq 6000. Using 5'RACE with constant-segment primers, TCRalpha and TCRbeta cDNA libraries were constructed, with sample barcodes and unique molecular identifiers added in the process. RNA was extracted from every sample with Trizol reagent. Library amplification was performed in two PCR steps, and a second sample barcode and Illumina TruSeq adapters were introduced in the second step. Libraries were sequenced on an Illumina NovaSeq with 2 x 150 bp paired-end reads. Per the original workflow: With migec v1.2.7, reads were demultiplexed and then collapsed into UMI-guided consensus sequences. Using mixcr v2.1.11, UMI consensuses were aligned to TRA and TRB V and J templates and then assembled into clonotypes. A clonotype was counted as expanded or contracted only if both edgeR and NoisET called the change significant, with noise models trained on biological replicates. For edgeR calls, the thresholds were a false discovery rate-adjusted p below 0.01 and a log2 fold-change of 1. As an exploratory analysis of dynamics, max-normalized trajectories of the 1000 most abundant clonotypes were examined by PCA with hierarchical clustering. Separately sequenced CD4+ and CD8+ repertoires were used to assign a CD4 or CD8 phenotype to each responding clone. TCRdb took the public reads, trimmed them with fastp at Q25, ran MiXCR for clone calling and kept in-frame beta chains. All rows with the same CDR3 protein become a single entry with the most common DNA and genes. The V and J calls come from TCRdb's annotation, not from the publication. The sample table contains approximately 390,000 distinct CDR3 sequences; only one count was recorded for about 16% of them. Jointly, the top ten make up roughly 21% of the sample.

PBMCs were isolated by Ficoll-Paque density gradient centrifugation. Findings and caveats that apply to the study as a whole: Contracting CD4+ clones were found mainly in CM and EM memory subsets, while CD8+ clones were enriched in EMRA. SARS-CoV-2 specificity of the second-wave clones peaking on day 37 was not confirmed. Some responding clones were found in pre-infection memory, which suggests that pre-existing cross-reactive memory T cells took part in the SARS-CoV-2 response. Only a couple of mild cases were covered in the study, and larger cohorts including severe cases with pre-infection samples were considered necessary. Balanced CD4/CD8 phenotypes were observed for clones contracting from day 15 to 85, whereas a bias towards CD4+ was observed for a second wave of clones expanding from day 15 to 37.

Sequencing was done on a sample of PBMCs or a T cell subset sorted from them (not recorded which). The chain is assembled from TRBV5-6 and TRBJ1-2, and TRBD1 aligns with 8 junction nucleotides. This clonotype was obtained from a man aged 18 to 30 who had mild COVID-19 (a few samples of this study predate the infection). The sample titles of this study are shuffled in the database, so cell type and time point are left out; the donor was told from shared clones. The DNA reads TGTGCCAGCAGCTTGGGGACAGGGCATGGCTACACCTTC. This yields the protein CASSLGTGHGYTF.